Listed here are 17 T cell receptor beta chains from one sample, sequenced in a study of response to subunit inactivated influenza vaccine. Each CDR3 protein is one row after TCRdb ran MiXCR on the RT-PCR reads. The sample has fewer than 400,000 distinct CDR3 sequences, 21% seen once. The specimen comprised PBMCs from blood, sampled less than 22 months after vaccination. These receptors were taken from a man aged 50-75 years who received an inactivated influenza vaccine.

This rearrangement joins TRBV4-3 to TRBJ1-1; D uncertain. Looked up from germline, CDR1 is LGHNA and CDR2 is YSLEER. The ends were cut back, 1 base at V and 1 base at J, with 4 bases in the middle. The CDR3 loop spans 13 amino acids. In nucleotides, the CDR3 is TGCGCCAGCAGCCAAGTCCCGAACACTGAAGCTTTCTTT. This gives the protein CASSQVPNTEAFF.

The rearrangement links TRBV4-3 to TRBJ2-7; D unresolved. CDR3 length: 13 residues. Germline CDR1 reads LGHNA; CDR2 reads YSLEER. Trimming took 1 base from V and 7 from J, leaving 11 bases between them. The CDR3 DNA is TGCGCCAGCAGCCAAGGAGAGCGAGGAGAGCAGTACTTC. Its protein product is CASSQGERGEQYF.

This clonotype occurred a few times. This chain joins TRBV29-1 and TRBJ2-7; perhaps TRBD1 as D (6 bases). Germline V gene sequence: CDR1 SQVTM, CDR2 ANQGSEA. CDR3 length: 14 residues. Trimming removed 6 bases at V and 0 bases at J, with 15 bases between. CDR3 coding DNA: TGCAGCGTCGCCCAACGACAGGACTCCTACGAGCAGTACTTC. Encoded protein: CSVAQRQDSYEQYF.

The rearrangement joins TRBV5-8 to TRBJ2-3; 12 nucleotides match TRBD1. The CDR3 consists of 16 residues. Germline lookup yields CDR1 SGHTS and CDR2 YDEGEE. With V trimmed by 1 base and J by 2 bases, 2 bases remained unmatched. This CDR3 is CASSLPGQGATDTQYF. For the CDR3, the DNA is TGTGCCAGCAGCTTGCCGGGACAGGGGGCCACAGATACGCAGTATTTT.

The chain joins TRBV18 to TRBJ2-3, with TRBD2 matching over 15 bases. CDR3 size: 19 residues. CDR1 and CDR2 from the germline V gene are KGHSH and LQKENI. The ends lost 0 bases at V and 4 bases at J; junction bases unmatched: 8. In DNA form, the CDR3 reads TGTGCCAGCTCACCACCTAGGACTAGCGGGAGGGCCGTATCAGATACGCAGTATTTT. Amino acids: CASSPPRTSGRAVSDTQYF. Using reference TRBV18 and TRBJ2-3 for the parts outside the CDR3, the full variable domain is NAGVMQNPRHLVRRRGQEARLRCSPMKGHSHVYWYRQLPEEGLKFMVYLQKENIIDESGMPKERFSAEFPKEGPSILRIQQVVRGDSAAYFCASSPPRTSGRAVSDTQYFGPGTRLTVL.

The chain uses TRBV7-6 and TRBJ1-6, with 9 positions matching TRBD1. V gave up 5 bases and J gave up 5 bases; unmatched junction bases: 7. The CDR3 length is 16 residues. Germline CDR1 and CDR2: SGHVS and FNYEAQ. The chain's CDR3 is CASSEYGQGNNSPLHF. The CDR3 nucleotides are TGTGCCAGCAGCGAATACGGACAGGGGAATAATTCACCCCTCCACTTT.

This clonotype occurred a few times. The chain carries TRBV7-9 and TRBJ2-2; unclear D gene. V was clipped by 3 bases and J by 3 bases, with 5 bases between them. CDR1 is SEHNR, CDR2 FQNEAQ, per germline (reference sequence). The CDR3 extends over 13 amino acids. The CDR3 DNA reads TGTGCCAGCAGCTTCAGAGACACCGGGGAGCTGTTTTTT. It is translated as CASSFRDTGELFF.

Here the CDR3 reads CASSVGQGLRSYEQYF. DNA of the CDR3: TGTGCCAGCAGCGTAGGACAGGGGCTACGCTCCTACGAGCAGTACTTC. The chain has TRBV7-2 and TRBJ2-7; TRBD1 aligns across 9 bases. The CDR3 spans 16 residues. Per the germline V gene, CDR1 is SGHTA and CDR2 is FQGNSA. Trimming at V came to 5 bases and at J to 0 bases, leaving 8 bases not matched to a gene.

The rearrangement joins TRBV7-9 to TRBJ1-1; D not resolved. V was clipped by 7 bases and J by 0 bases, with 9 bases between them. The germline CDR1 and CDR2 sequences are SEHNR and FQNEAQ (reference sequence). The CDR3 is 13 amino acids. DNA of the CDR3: TGTGCCAGCAATCTCCAAATGAACACTGAAGCTTTCTTT. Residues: CASNLQMNTEAFF.

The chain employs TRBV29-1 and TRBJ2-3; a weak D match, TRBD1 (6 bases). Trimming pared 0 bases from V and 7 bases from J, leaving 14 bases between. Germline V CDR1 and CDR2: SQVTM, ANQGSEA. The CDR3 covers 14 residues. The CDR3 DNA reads TGCAGCGTTGAAGAGTGGCAGGGGACGAATACGCAGTATTTT. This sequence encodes CSVEEWQGTNTQYF.

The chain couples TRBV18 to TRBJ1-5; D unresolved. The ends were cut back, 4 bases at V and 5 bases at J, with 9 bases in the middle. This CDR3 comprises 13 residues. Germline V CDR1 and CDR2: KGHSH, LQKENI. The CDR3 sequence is CASSRSSDQPQHF. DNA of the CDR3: TGTGCCAGCTCACGCTCATCAGATCAGCCCCAGCATTTT.

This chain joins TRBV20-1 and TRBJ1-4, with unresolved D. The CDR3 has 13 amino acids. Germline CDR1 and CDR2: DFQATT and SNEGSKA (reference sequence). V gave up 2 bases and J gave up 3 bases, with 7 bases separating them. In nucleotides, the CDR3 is TGCAGTGCTAGAAGCCAGGCTAATGAAAAACTGTTTTTT. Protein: CSARSQANEKLFF.

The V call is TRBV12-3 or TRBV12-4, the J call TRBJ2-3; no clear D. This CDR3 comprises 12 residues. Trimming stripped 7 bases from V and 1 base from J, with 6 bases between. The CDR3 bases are TGTGCCAGCACCACCGGCACAGATACGCAGTATTTT. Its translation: CASTTGTDTQYF.

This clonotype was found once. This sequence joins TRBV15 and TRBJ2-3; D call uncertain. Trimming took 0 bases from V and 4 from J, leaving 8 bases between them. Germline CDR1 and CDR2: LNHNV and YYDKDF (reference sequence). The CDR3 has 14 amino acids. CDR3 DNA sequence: TGTGCCACCAGCAGAGATCGCTCATCAGATACGCAGTATTTT. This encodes CATSRDRSSDTQYF.

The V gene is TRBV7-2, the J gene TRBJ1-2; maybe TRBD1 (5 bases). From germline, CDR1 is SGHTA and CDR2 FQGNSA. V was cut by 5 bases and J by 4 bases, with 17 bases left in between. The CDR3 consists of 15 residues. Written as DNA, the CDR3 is TGTGCCAGCAGCGTGGGGGACGGCAATTCCTATGGCTACACCTTC. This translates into CASSVGDGNSYGYTF.

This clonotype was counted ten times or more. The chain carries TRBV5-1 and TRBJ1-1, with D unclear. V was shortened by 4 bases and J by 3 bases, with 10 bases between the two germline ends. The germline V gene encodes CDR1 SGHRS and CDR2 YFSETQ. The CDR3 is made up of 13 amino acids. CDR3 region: CASSVSIDTEAFF. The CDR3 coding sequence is TGCGCCAGCAGCGTTTCGATTGACACTGAAGCTTTCTTT.

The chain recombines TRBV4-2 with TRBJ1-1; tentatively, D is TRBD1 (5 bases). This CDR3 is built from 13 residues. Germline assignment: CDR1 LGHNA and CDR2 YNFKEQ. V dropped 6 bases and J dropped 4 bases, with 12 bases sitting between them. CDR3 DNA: TGTGCCAGCAGGCGAGTGGGGGGCACTGAAGCTTTCTTT. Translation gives CASRRVGGTEAFF.